The 19 T cell receptor beta chains reported below all come from one sample, sequenced in a study of cytomegalovirus exposure and HLA in healthy donors. The study ran its PCR with 60 Vbeta and 13 Jbeta primers. The data were produced by immunoSEQ multiplex PCR, yet TCRdb's version contains in-frame clones alone and is incomplete. Altogether approximately 170,000 clones are present, approximately 71% being singletons, with the ten largest covering around 4%. Sample: PBMCs. The receptors were sampled from a woman aged 18 to 35 in good health and CMV-seropositive.

This clone came up a few times. V is TRBV6-5 and J is TRBJ1-1, with a tentative D call TRBD1 (6 bases). Trimming cost V 0 bases and J 4 bases, with 15 bases left between them. The V gene's germline CDR1 is MNHEY and CDR2 SVGAGI. The CDR3 has 16 residues. The CDR3 DNA follows: TGTGCCAGCAGTTACTCTCTACAAAGGGGGGGCACTGAAGCTTTCTTT. Its translation is CASSYSLQRGGTEAFF.

The rearrangement joins TRBV27 to TRBJ2-6; TRBD1 is a possible D gene (5 bases). The CDR3 totals 15 residues. In germline, CDR1 is MNHEY, CDR2 SMNVEV (reference sequence). The V gene lost 2 bases and the J gene lost 0 bases, with 5 bases spanning the gap. The CDR3 here is CASSLQGSGANVLTF. In nucleotides, the CDR3 is TGTGCCAGCAGTTTACAGGGCTCTGGGGCCAACGTCCTGACTTTC. Looking up the rest from reference TRBV27 and TRBJ2-6 gives the full variable domain: EAQVTQNPRYLITVTGKKLTVTCSQNMNHEYMSWYRQDPGLGLRQIYYSMNVEVTDKGDVPEGYKVSRKEKRNFPLILESPSPNQTSLYFCASSLQGSGANVLTFGAGSRLTVL.

This clone was found once. The rearrangement uses TRBV18 and TRBJ1-4; possible D gene TRBD1, 5 bases. The CDR3 covers 14 residues. Trimming removed 5 bases at V and 3 bases at J, with 10 bases between. In germline, CDR1 is KGHSH, CDR2 LQKENI. The CDR3 loop reads CASSRATANEKLFF. In DNA, the CDR3 is TGTGCCAGCTCAAGAGCGACAGCTAATGAAAAACTGTTTTTT.

This rearrangement joins TRBV2 to TRBJ1-4; D is unresolved. From germline, CDR1 is SNHLY and CDR2 FYNNEI. The CDR3 runs 15 residues. V lost 6 bases to trimming and J lost 4 bases, with 15 bases between them. As DNA, the CDR3 is TGTGCCAGCAGGGGCAACCGTCTAAATAATGAAAAACTGTTTTTT. It encodes CASRGNRLNNEKLFF.

This clone came up once. J is TRBJ1-3 and V is TRBV4-2; the D gene is possibly TRBD1 (5 bases). The V gene's germline CDR1 is LGHNA and CDR2 YNFKEQ. The CDR3 spans 17 residues. Trimming took off 0 bases at V and 0 bases at J, with 12 bases between the two ends. CDR3 bases: TGTGCCAGCAGCCAAGAGATCGACAGAAACTCTGGAAACACCATATATTTT. Its protein is CASSQEIDRNSGNTIYF.

The chain joins TRBV5-1 to TRBJ2-1; TRBD2 matches at 8 bases. This CDR3 spans 15 amino acids. Germline CDR1 and CDR2: SGHRS and YFSETQ. After removal of 0 bases from V and 7 bases from J, the junction contained 6 bases not matched to a gene. The CDR3 region is CASSLVSGANNEQFF. The CDR3 DNA sequence: TGCGCCAGCAGCTTGGTTAGCGGGGCCAATAATGAGCAGTTCTTC.

V gene TRBV30 combines with J gene TRBJ1-1; D unresolved. This CDR3 is 12 amino acids long. Germline values: CDR1 GTSNPN, CDR2 SVGIG (reference sequence). The V end was cut by 4 bases, the J end by 2 bases, with 8 bases between. This CDR3 is CAWTYYNTEAFF. CDR3 nucleotides: TGTGCCTGGACCTACTACAACACTGAAGCTTTCTTT.

This clone has at least ten counts. The chain recombines TRBV27 with TRBJ1-1; possibly TRBD1 for D (6 bases). Deletions cut 8 bases from V and 4 bases from J, with 8 bases between. The CDR3 contains 11 residues. Germline V gives CDR1 MNHEY, CDR2 SMNVEV (reference sequence). For the CDR3, the DNA is TGTGCCAGCCCAGGGGTCACTGAAGCTTTCTTT. As protein: CASPGVTEAFF.

The chain combines TRBV4-3 with TRBJ1-1; D perhaps matches TRBD1 (5 bases). Germline V CDR1 and CDR2: LGHNA, YSLEER. V lost 3 bases and J 0 bases, leaving 29 bases between the germline ends. This CDR3 has 21 residues. Written as DNA, the CDR3 is TGCGCCAGCAGCCATTATATGGCAGGGTTAGGGGTCTCGTCCGTGAACACTGAAGCTTTCTTT. Its protein product is CASSHYMAGLGVSSVNTEAFF.

The V call is TRBV29-1, the J call TRBJ1-2; D gene ambiguous. V was clipped by 3 bases and J by 6 bases, with 8 bases between them. CDR1 is SQVTM, CDR2 ANQGSEA, per germline. CDR3 length: 11 residues. For the CDR3, the DNA is TGCAGCGTTGAGGCGGATGATGGCTACACCTTC. Protein product: CSVEADDGYTF.

V is TRBV13 and J is TRBJ1-1, with unresolved D. Germline V gives CDR1 PRHDT, CDR2 FYEKMQ (reference sequence). Deletions cut 0 bases from V and 1 base from J, with 6 bases between. CDR3 length: 14 amino acids. The CDR3 here is CASSLGLRNTEAFF. The CDR3 DNA reads as TGTGCCAGCAGCTTAGGCCTAAGGAACACTGAAGCTTTCTTT.

This chain connects TRBV5-6 to TRBJ2-5; a possible D gene is TRBD1 (6 bases). The germline gives CDR1 SGHDT, CDR2 YYEEEE. The CDR3 runs 14 residues. V was clipped by 3 bases and J by 1 base, with 10 bases between them. DNA of the CDR3: TGTGCCAGCAGCTGGTTGACAGGCCAAGAGACCCAGTACTTC. This sequence encodes CASSWLTGQETQYF.

The chain uses TRBV5-1 and TRBJ2-3; 10 bases are a match to TRBD2. This CDR3 has 20 residues. Germline V gene data show CDR1 as SGHRS and CDR2 as YFSETQ. V shed 6 bases, J shed 4 bases, and the junction held 23 bases outside the gene matches. The CDR3 DNA sequence: TGCGCCAGCATCGAGGGCCCCCTAGCGGGAGACCACTATTCCCCAGATACGCAGTATTTT. It yields the protein CASIEGPLAGDHYSPDTQYF.

The table lists this clone with a few counts. The gene calls are TRBV11-2 and TRBJ2-7; 12 bases are a match to TRBD2. CDR3 length: 15 amino acids. Looked up from germline, CDR1 is SGHAT and CDR2 is FQNNGV. The V gene end was trimmed by 3 bases and the J gene end by 7 bases; junction bases not matched to a gene: 7. CDR3 sequence: CASSLRTSGTGEQYF. The CDR3 coding sequence is TGTGCCAGCAGCTTGCGGACTAGCGGGACCGGAGAGCAGTACTTC.

This chain uses TRBV30 with TRBJ2-2, with 7 bases that match TRBD2. Trimming cost V 0 bases and J 5 bases; bases outside gene matches: 12. The CDR3 is made up of 17 amino acids. Germline CDR1 and CDR2: GTSNPN and SVGIG (reference sequence). DNA for the CDR3: TGTGCCTGGAGTGTTTTGCCCCCGGGAGCGGGGACCGGGGAGCTGTTTTTT. Amino acid sequence: CAWSVLPPGAGTGELFF.

The chain carries TRBV5-4 and TRBJ2-7, with 7 positions matching TRBD1. Germline CDR1 SGHNT, CDR2 YYREEE (reference sequence). The CDR3 runs to 16 residues. Trimming removed 0 bases from V and 4 bases from J; junction bases left unmatched: 10. The chain's CDR3 is CASSLASARGLYEQYF. Here the CDR3 DNA reads TGTGCCAGCAGCTTGGCCTCGGCCAGGGGGTTGTACGAGCAGTACTTC.

The table lists this clone with a few counts. This chain links TRBV6-5 with TRBJ1-2, with unresolved D. Germline V gene lookup returns CDR1 MNHEY and CDR2 SVGAGI. V lost 4 bases, J lost 8 bases, and 14 bases lay in between. The CDR3 extends over 13 amino acids. The CDR3 loop is CASSLVLEGGYTF. The CDR3 bases are TGTGCCAGCAGTTTAGTGCTAGAGGGCGGCTACACCTTC.

The chain couples TRBV10-3 to TRBJ1-2; possibly TRBD1 for D (5 bases). The length of the CDR3 is 12 residues. The V end lost 6 bases, the J end lost 7 bases, and 12 bases lay between the germline ends. Germline V gives CDR1 ENHRY, CDR2 SYGVKD. The chain's CDR3 is CAISELQGGYTF. Written as DNA, the CDR3 is TGTGCCATCAGCGAGCTCCAGGGTGGCTACACCTTC.

The chain couples TRBV7-8 to TRBJ2-3; 8 nucleotides match TRBD2. Germline trimming cut 2 bases from V and 3 bases from J; bases unmatched to any gene: 13. The CDR3 runs 18 residues. CDR1 is SGHVS, CDR2 FQNEAQ, per germline. The CDR3 DNA sequence: TGTGCCAGCAGCTTACCGGGGAGAGCGGGAGATAGGACAGATACGCAGTATTTT. This codes for CASSLPGRAGDRTDTQYF.